Included here is one T cell receptor (beta chain) sequence, with context. The specificity of this receptor is unknown. One base away there is no much larger clone; base qualities are not given. The data originate from a study of identical twins (dated by TCRdb to the mid-2010s). For the wider study: To test whether fetal clonotypes persist, the study used deep sequencing on TCR alpha and beta repertoires from monozygotic twins, unrelated adults of various ages, and cord blood. To rule out contamination, the twin experiments were replicated at different times with different library preparation protocols.

The germline V gene encodes CDR1 DFQATT and CDR2 SNEGSKA (reference sequence). The V end loses 5 bases and the J end loses 3 bases, and a stretch of 4 bases separates them. Spanning cysteine to phenylalanine, the CDR3 consists of 10 amino acids. The retained sequence is limited to the CDR3, 30 bases, with the frame set at the first base. The library was built by means of 5' RACE. Sequencer: Illumina HiSeq 2000. Template switching introduced a universal primer binding site; the final cDNA contained a unique molecular identifier, enabling accurate counting of TCR cDNA molecules. First-strand cDNA for TCR alpha and beta chains was synthesized from specific primers in the conserved constant-segment region. To control for contamination, each cDNA library was double barcoded with a SMART-Mk sample barcode plus Illumina barcodes. TruSeq adapter sequences along with Illumina sample barcodes were introduced in two successive PCR steps. The Illumina HiSeq platform was used with custom primers to sequence TCR alpha and beta cDNA libraries. Concerning the study's data processing: MiGEC processed the raw reads to extract unique molecular identifiers, while MiXCR was used to determine the CDR3 positions. Recombination models were inferred per individual with the repgenHMM and IGoR tools using an EM algorithm. Shared clonotypes were analyzed with the tcR package in R, and sharing was normalized by the product of cloneset sizes. To study raw recombination without the effects of thymic and clonal selection, out-of-frame nonproductive sequences were analyzed. The public reads were reanalyzed by TCRdb: fastp trimming at Q25, MiXCR alignment, in-frame beta chains only. Every entry covers one CDR3 protein and lists the most common genes and DNA from its rows. The V and J calls were not made by the authors but by TCRdb's processing. The sample table contains 420,000 or so distinct CDR3 sequences; only one count was recorded for less than 20% of them. The top ten hold roughly an eighth of the sample.

What the research found in general, with its limitations: Compared with coincidental sharing between unrelated individuals, out-of-frame TCR alpha sequences shared between twins showed an excess of sequences with low generation probability. Because the same donors could not be followed over many years, the conclusions depended on cross-sectional statistical analysis. In monozygotic twins, recombination models systematically underestimated out-of-frame TCR alpha sharing, but the models matched the sharing seen between unrelated individuals. Fewer insertions were carried by abundant cord blood beta clonotypes, a similar but weaker trend appeared in young adult naive repertoires, and no such trend appeared in memory repertoires. Zero-insertion analyses could be partly confounded by invariant T cells such as MAIT and iNKT, though diverse VJ usage argued against such confounding for most clonotypes. A weaker excess of twin sharing was found in beta out-of-frame sequences because the signal-to-noise ratio was lowered by fewer shared sequences.

Every donor in the study was a healthy Caucasian. The researchers also sequenced three unrelated adults who were not twins: a male aged 18 to 30, a male aged 50 to 59, and a female aged 50 to 59. Miltenyi CD45RO+ enrichment and human naive T-cell isolation kits were used to isolate memory (CD45RO+) and naive T cells from PBMC. The TCR sequence derives from a man aged 45-65 years in good health. Source material: naive T cells sorted from blood. The sample's cell subset or site label is to be understood as: cells isolated with a human naive T-cell isolation kit. Recombination linked TRBV20-1 to TRBJ2-5; confidence is insufficient to name the D gene. The DNA sequence follows: TGCAGTGCTTTGGAAGAGACCCAGTACTTC. Its amino acids are CSALEETQYF.